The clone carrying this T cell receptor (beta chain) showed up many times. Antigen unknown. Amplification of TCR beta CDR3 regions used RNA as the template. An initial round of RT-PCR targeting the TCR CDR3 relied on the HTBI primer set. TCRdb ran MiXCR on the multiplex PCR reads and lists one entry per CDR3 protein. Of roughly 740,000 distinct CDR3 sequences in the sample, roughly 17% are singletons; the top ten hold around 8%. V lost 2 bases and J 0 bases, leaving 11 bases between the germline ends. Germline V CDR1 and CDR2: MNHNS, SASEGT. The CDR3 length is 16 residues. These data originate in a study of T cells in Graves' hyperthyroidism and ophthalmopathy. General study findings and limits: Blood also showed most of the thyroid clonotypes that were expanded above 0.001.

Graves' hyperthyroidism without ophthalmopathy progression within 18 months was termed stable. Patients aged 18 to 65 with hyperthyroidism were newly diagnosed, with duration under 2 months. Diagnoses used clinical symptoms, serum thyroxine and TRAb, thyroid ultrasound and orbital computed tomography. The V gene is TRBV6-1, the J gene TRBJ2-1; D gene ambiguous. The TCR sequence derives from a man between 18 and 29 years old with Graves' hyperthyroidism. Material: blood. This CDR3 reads CASSEFGRYSYNEQFF. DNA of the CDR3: TGTGCCAGCAGTGAATTCGGCAGGTACTCCTACAATGAGCAGTTCTTC.